Listed here are 5 T cell receptor beta chains from one sample, sequenced in a study of cytomegalovirus exposure and HLA in healthy donors. The PCR contained 60 Vbeta and 13 Jbeta primers. Repertoires were generated with immunoSEQ multiplex PCR, while TCRdb's copy carries only in-frame clones and drops some. The sample has approximately 79,000 clones; the top ten hold 4% to 5.5%. The sample comprised PBMCs. These receptor sequences come from a man aged 40-49 years in good health and CMV-seronegative.

The chain has TRBV30 and TRBJ2-7; tentatively, D is TRBD2 (6 bases). The length of the CDR3 is 13 residues. Trimming cost V 3 bases and J 2 bases, with 11 bases left between them. CDR1 and CDR2 from the germline V gene are GTSNPN and SVGIG (reference sequence). The CDR3 nucleotides read TGTGCCTGGAGACCGACTAGAACCTACGAGCAGTACTTC. This translates into CAWRPTRTYEQYF.

The chain is built from TRBV5-1 and TRBJ2-5; the match to TRBD1 covers 7 bases. The CDR3 spans 15 residues. Trimming took 0 bases from V and 2 from J; bases not matched to a gene: 4. CDR1 SGHRS and CDR2 YFSETQ come from the germline V gene. The CDR3 loop is CASSLAGQRQETQYF. The CDR3 DNA reads TGCGCCAGCAGCTTGGCGGGACAGAGACAAGAGACCCAGTACTTC.

The rearrangement joins TRBV23-1 to TRBJ2-1, with D hard to call. TRBV23-1 carries the ORF label, with uncertain function. V was shortened by 11 bases and J by 9 bases, with 14 bases between the two germline ends. The CDR3 has 11 residues. The CDR3 is CAGHAPSEQFF. DNA for the CDR3: TGCGCCGGCCACGCCCCAAGTGAGCAGTTCTTC.

The chain employs TRBV28 and TRBJ2-1; 12 bases line up with TRBD2. Germline V gene lookup returns CDR1 MDHEN and CDR2 SYDVKM. The CDR3 spans 15 residues. Trimming cost V 7 bases and J 9 bases; bases outside gene matches: 10. The CDR3 region is CASISLAGGKLEQFF. The DNA of the CDR3 is TGTGCCAGCATTTCACTAGCGGGAGGAAAACTTGAGCAGTTCTTC.

The J gene is TRBJ2-2, the V gene TRBV19; unclear D gene. The CDR3 length is 12 residues. Looked up from germline, CDR1 is LNHDA and CDR2 is SQIVND (reference sequence). V was pared by 7 bases and J by 5 bases, with 8 bases between. The CDR3 is CASTLPTGELFF. The CDR3 DNA reads TGTGCCAGTACCCTACCTACCGGGGAGCTGTTTTTT.